This T cell receptor beta chain was observed in a study of cytomegalovirus exposure and HLA in healthy donors. The CDR3 spans 13 residues. The germline gives CDR1 LNHDA, CDR2 SQIVND (reference sequence). V lost 8 bases, J lost 3 bases, and 13 bases lay in between. Study-level findings and limits: The presence/absence work took it that sequencing depth was about the same across donors. A later analysis linked 15,000 to 20,000 TCR beta sequences to HLA alleles at 0.05 false discovery rate. Cytomegalovirus-associated TCR beta chains were listed, numbering under 200. In a later analysis, DRB1 alleles had the most associated TCRs; HLA-C alleles the fewest.

Primers for the PCR totalled 60 Vbeta and 13 Jbeta. The data were produced by immunoSEQ multiplex PCR, yet TCRdb's version contains in-frame clones alone and is incomplete. Here the sample spans about 160,000 clones, 65% to 80% being singletons. Remarks on this clone: Its antigen is still unknown.

The receptor was derived from a woman between 45 and 60 years old in good health and CMV-seropositive. The sequenced sample was PBMCs. The gene calls are TRBV19 and TRBJ1-1; D perhaps matches TRBD1 (6 bases). In nucleotides, the CDR3 is TGTGCCAGTCGGGACATCGGGTACACTGAAGCTTTCTTT. Translation: CASRDIGYTEAFF.